The 25 T cell receptor beta chains presented below share a single source sample, sequenced in a study of T cells expressing NK-cell markers. TCRdb derives one entry per CDR3 protein from the 5' RACE reads, leaving out DNA. The sample data list under 200,000 distinct CDR3 sequences. Sequencing was carried out using blood T cells: a sorted CD56 or NKG2C T cell subset, CD4+ or CD8+ T cells, or bulk PBMC T cells (not recorded which). These receptors came from a woman aged 18-70 years in good health.

The J gene is TRBJ2-1, the V gene TRBV11-2; without DNA, the TCRdb call of TRBD1 cannot be checked. The CDR3 totals 15 residues. Germline lookup yields CDR1 SGHAT and CDR2 FQNNGV. The CDR3 sequence: CASSLAGDTYNEQFF.

The chain has TRBV4-1 and TRBJ1-1; TCRdb picks TRBD1, but there is no DNA to check that call. The CDR3 covers 16 residues. Germline V gene sequence: CDR1 MGHRA, CDR2 YSYEKL. Here the CDR3 reads CASSRQTGTMGTEAFF.

This rearrangement joins TRBV20-1 to TRBJ2-1; TCRdb indicates TRBD2, and absent DNA this call remains unverified. The germline gives CDR1 DFQATT, CDR2 SNEGSKA (reference sequence). The CDR3 runs to 14 residues. The CDR3: CSASQTSSTLEQFF.

The chain joins TRBV4-1 to TRBJ1-5; TCRdb picks TRBD1, but there is no DNA to check that call. CDR3 length equals 15 residues. Germline-derived CDR1 and CDR2 are MGHRA and YSYEKL. CDR3 residues: CASSQGERSNQPQHF.

J is TRBJ2-6 and V is TRBV7-3; the D gene TCRdb calls, TRBD1, cannot be checked with no DNA. The CDR3 runs to 19 residues. Germline CDR1 and CDR2: SGHTA and FQGTGA. The CDR3 loop reads CASSPSVPGQISGANVLTF.

This chain joins TRBV2 and TRBJ2-1; as DNA is missing, the TRBD1 call by TCRdb cannot be tested. This CDR3 spans 15 amino acids. Germline CDR1 is SNHLY and CDR2 is FYNNEI. The CDR3 here is CASSGAGGVNNEQFF.

The chain couples TRBV5-1 to TRBJ1-3. The V gene's germline CDR1 is SGHRS and CDR2 YFSETQ. The length of the CDR3 is 15 residues. CDR3 sequence reads: CASSLTEVTGNTIYF. Complete variable domain (other parts from reference TRBV5-1 and TRBJ1-3): KAGVTQTPRYLIKTRGQQVTLSCSPISGHRSVSWYQQTPGQGLQFLFEYFSETQRNKGNFPGRFSGRQFSNSRSEMNVSTLELGDSALYLCASSLTEVTGNTIYFGEGSWLTVV.

The chain recombines TRBV2 with TRBJ2-1; checking the TCRdb D call of TRBD1 is not possible without DNA. The CDR3 contains 16 residues. The V gene's germline CDR1 is SNHLY and CDR2 FYNNEI. This CDR3 is CASSERSGGARNEQFF.

V usage is TRBV15 and J usage is TRBJ2-1; TCRdb lists TRBD2, though no DNA is available to test this call. Germline CDR1 reads LNHNV; CDR2 reads YYDKDF (reference sequence). The CDR3 totals 15 residues. CDR3 region: CATSRGPSGDNEQFF.

The gene calls are TRBV29-1 and TRBJ2-1. CDR3 length: 13 residues. Germline CDR1 is SQVTM and CDR2 is ANQGSEA. The CDR3 is CSVENSSYNEQFF.

This chain joins TRBV12-3 or TRBV12-4 and TRBJ2-1; TCRdb proposes TRBD1, but this gene call is untestable without DNA. This CDR3 spans 14 amino acids. CDR3 in amino acids: CASRGGSGPNEQFF.

The chain is built from TRBV20-1 and TRBJ1-2; absent DNA, TCRdb's TRBD1 call cannot be checked. The CDR3 is made up of 14 amino acids. Germline loops: CDR1 DFQATT, CDR2 SNEGSKA (reference sequence). The chain's CDR3 is CSARDQQGGRGYTF.

This rearrangement joins TRBV2 to TRBJ1-1; with no DNA, the TCRdb D assignment of TRBD1 cannot be verified. Per the germline V gene, CDR1 is SNHLY and CDR2 is FYNNEI. The CDR3 loop spans 17 amino acids. CDR3 loop: CASSPGQEFVVNTEAFF.

The rearrangement links TRBV7-9 to TRBJ1-1; the D gene TCRdb calls, TRBD1, cannot be checked with no DNA. The CDR3 has 15 residues. Germline loops: CDR1 SEHNR, CDR2 FQNEAQ (reference sequence). This CDR3 is CASSLRPGRNTEAFF. Together with reference TRBV7-9 and TRBJ1-1, the CDR3 gives the full variable domain: DTGVSQNPRHKITKRGQNVTFRCDPISEHNRLYWYRQTLGQGPEFLTYFQNEAQLEKSRLLSDRFSAERPKGSFSTLEIQRTEQGDSAMYLCASSLRPGRNTEAFFGQGTRLTVV.

The chain couples TRBV6-2 or TRBV6-3 to TRBJ1-5; the D call of TRBD1 rests on TCRdb alone, since no DNA is present to check it. The CDR3 runs 14 residues. CDR1 and CDR2 from the germline V gene are MNHEY and SVGEGT. The CDR3 loop reads CASSPRRINQPQHF.

The J gene is TRBJ1-2, the V gene TRBV20-1; TCRdb's D call of TRBD1 is untestable without DNA. Germline values: CDR1 DFQATT, CDR2 SNEGSKA (reference sequence). The CDR3 is 16 residues long. The CDR3 is CSARDRGGGGNYGYTF.

The J gene is TRBJ2-4, the V gene TRBV7-2; TCRdb returns TRBD2, unconfirmable since there is no DNA. This CDR3 has 16 residues. Germline CDR1 SGHTA, CDR2 FQGNSA. This CDR3 reads CASSSSSGGGRDIQYF.

The chain uses TRBV19 and TRBJ2-1; the D gene TCRdb calls, TRBD1, cannot be checked with no DNA. Germline CDR1 reads LNHDA; CDR2 reads SQIVND (reference sequence). This CDR3 is 12 amino acids long. CDR3: CASTGALDEQFF.

The chain joins TRBV7-9 to TRBJ2-3; the D gene TCRdb calls, TRBD1, cannot be checked with no DNA. Looked up from germline, CDR1 is SEHNR and CDR2 is FQNEAQ (reference sequence). The CDR3 has 16 amino acids. The CDR3: CASSLWGGRNTDTQYF.

The chain employs TRBV7-8 and TRBJ1-1; TCRdb names TRBD1, which stays unverified in the absence of DNA. The V gene's germline CDR1 is SGHVS and CDR2 FQNEAQ. The CDR3 length is 14 residues. The CDR3 sequence is CASSTRDMFTEAFF.

The chain couples TRBV2 to TRBJ2-6. This CDR3 has 15 residues. CDR1 SNHLY and CDR2 FYNNEI come from the germline V gene. The CDR3 spells CASSTHRSGANVLTF.

This chain links TRBV5-1 with TRBJ1-1. The germline gives CDR1 SGHRS, CDR2 YFSETQ. This CDR3 has 11 residues. CDR3 region: CASSLSGPAFF.

This chain links TRBV20-1 with TRBJ1-4; TCRdb's D call of TRBD1 is untestable without DNA. Germline values: CDR1 DFQATT, CDR2 SNEGSKA (reference sequence). The CDR3 contains 15 residues. The CDR3 loop reads CSASLGQGAVEKLFF.

The V gene is TRBV7-9, the J gene TRBJ1-4; TCRdb's D call, TRBD1, is unchecked because there is no DNA. Germline lookup yields CDR1 SEHNR and CDR2 FQNEAQ (reference sequence). The CDR3 spans 16 residues. CDR3 sequence: CASSPLQGQGEEKLFF.

The chain uses TRBV9 and TRBJ2-1; TCRdb's D gene call, TRBD2, goes unchecked for lack of DNA. The CDR3 is made up of 15 amino acids. Germline V gene sequence: CDR1 SGDLS, CDR2 YYNGEE. CDR3 amino acids: CASSGGGYSYNEQFF.